Each of the 13 T cell receptor beta chains below was sequenced from the same sample in a study of cytomegalovirus exposure and HLA in healthy donors. PCR amplification relied on 60 Vbeta primers (plus 13 Jbeta primers). Sequencing used immunoSEQ multiplex PCR; TCRdb keeps in-frame clones, though not all of them. The data contain about 190,000 clones, over 70% of them seen just once; the ten biggest clones take up over 1%. The sequenced sample consisted of PBMCs. Source of these receptors: a young man in good health and CMV-seronegative.

The genes are TRBV28 and TRBJ1-5, with 8 bases that match TRBD1. The germline V gene has CDR1 MDHEN and CDR2 SYDVKM. J gave up 4 bases and V 8 bases, and 7 bases lay outside the gene matches. The CDR3 runs to 14 residues. Here the CDR3 DNA reads TGTGCCAGCGGATCGGGACAGGCAAATCAGCCCCAGCATTTT. Its translation is CASGSGQANQPQHF.

The V call is TRBV7-9, the J call TRBJ1-2; D possibly corresponds to TRBD1 (6 bases). This CDR3 contains 14 residues. V dropped 3 bases and J dropped 5 bases, with 13 bases sitting between them. Germline CDR1 reads SEHNR; CDR2 reads FQNEAQ (reference sequence). The CDR3: CASSLGDTTYGYTF. CDR3 nucleotides: TGTGCCAGCAGCTTGGGGGACACTACTTATGGCTACACCTTC.

The chain employs TRBV27 and TRBJ2-6; 8 bases agree with TRBD2. With 5 bases clipped from V and 4 bases from J, the junction kept 10 bases outside the gene matches. CDR1 is MNHEY, CDR2 SMNVEV, per germline (reference sequence). The CDR3 extends over 17 amino acids. The chain's CDR3 is CASSPRGGPSGANVLTF. CDR3 nucleotide sequence: TGTGCCAGCAGTCCCCGGGGGGGTCCATCCGGGGCCAACGTCCTGACTTTC.

The genes are TRBV6-6 and TRBJ1-1, with TRBD1 identical over 11 bases. V was clipped by 6 bases and J by 1 base; unmatched bases: 7. The CDR3 length is 16 residues. CDR1 MNHNY and CDR2 SVGAGI come from the germline V gene (reference sequence). This chain's CDR3 is CASRMGQGVKNTEAFF. DNA of the CDR3: TGTGCCAGCAGGATGGGACAGGGGGTTAAGAACACTGAAGCTTTCTTT.

The rearrangement joins TRBV6-1 to TRBJ2-3, with 7 bases that match TRBD1. The germline V gene encodes CDR1 MNHNS and CDR2 SASEGT. The ends lost 7 bases at V and 0 bases at J; junction bases unmatched: 7. The CDR3 totals 15 residues. The CDR3 reads CASMPGQRSTDTQYF. CDR3 nucleotides: TGTGCCAGCATGCCGGGACAGCGAAGCACAGATACGCAGTATTTT.

The gene calls are TRBV7-2 and TRBJ2-7; D might be TRBD1 (6 bases). The CDR3 contains 15 residues. V lost 1 base, J lost 5 bases, and 15 bases lay in between. Germline-derived CDR1 and CDR2 are SGHTA and FQGNSA. CDR3 nucleotides: TGTGCCAGCAGCTTAGTTAGGGGGTACGGCGACGAGCAGTACTTC. Encoded protein: CASSLVRGYGDEQYF.

The gene calls are TRBV7-6 and TRBJ2-1, with 9 nucleotides matching TRBD1. With V trimmed by 3 bases and J by 6 bases, 15 bases remained unmatched. The CDR3 sequence is 18 residues long. CDR1 and CDR2 from the germline V gene are SGHVS and FNYEAQ. The CDR3 here is CASSFYSGQGLKGNEQFF. The CDR3 bases are TGTGCCAGCAGCTTCTATTCGGGACAGGGTCTTAAGGGCAATGAGCAGTTCTTC.

This clone was observed a few times. This sequence joins TRBV4-2 and TRBJ2-7; 12 bases map to TRBD2. The CDR3 is 17 residues long. Germline loops: CDR1 LGHNA, CDR2 YNFKEQ. The trim removed 1 base at V and 2 bases at J, leaving 6 bases unmatched. The CDR3 loop reads CASSQVATSGGTYEQYF. CDR3 coding DNA: TGTGCCAGCAGCCAAGTGGCGACTAGCGGGGGCACCTACGAGCAGTACTTC.

The rearrangement joins TRBV6-1 to TRBJ1-4; the match to TRBD1 covers 7 bases. The germline V gene encodes CDR1 MNHNS and CDR2 SASEGT. The CDR3 consists of 14 residues. Trimming at V came to 5 bases and at J to 5 bases, leaving 5 bases not matched to a gene. For the CDR3, the DNA is TGTGCCAGCAGTAGGGGACAGCCAAATGAAAAACTGTTTTTT. Its translation: CASSRGQPNEKLFF.

As regards this clone: Other nucleotide sequences in the sample specify the same CDR3. This chain's CDR3 is CSARSRGGYTF. DNA for the CDR3: TGCAGTGCTAGGTCTCGAGGTGGCTACACCTTC. The rearrangement uses TRBV20-1 and TRBJ1-2; D is unclear. CDR3 size: 11 residues. V lost 3 bases and J lost 7, with 9 bases in between. Germline CDR1 and CDR2: DFQATT and SNEGSKA (reference sequence).

The J gene is TRBJ2-5, the V gene TRBV12-5; 8 bases are a match to TRBD1. CDR1 LGHNT and CDR2 FRNRAP come from the germline V gene. The CDR3 spans 18 residues. The trim removed 1 base at V and 2 bases at J, leaving 12 bases unmatched. CDR3 sequence reads: CASGLATHPGQEQETQYF. The CDR3 bases are TGTGCTAGTGGTTTGGCGACACACCCGGGACAGGAGCAAGAGACCCAGTACTTC.

This sequence joins TRBV10-3 and TRBJ1-1; possible D gene TRBD1, 5 bases. V was pared by 10 bases and J by 5 bases, with 17 bases between. CDR3 size: 13 residues. Per germline, CDR1 ENHRY and CDR2 SYGVKD. CDR3 amino acids: CATAGGDWTEAFF. The CDR3 coding sequence is TGTGCCACCGCCGGGGGGGACTGGACTGAAGCTTTCTTT.

The chain recombines TRBV7-9 with TRBJ2-3; 14 bases fit TRBD2. The CDR3 covers 15 residues. V was pared by 4 bases and J by 7 bases, with 4 bases of the junction left unmatched. Germline values: CDR1 SEHNR, CDR2 FQNEAQ (reference sequence). CDR3 sequence (DNA): TGTGCCAGCAGCTCGACTAGCGGGGGGGCACATACGCAGTATTTT. The encoded protein is CASSSTSGGAHTQYF. The whole variable domain, filled in from reference TRBV7-9 and TRBJ2-3, reads DTGVSQNPRHKITKRGQNVTFRCDPISEHNRLYWYRQTLGQGPEFLTYFQNEAQLEKSRLLSDRFSAERPKGSFSTLEIQRTEQGDSAMYLCASSSTSGGAHTQYFGPGTRLTVL.